This T cell receptor beta chain stems from a study of blood T cell repertoires in COVID-19. As for the study in general: Samples of COVID-19 (acute and convalescent) were obtained from the United States, Italy and Spain. From T cells, B-cell-depleted T cells, or PBMCs came the material, which was cDNA or gDNA.

Per the germline V gene, CDR1 is ENHRY and CDR2 is SYGVKD. This CDR3 spans 12 amino acids. V lost 3 bases and J lost 4, with 6 bases in between. In the authors' workflow: Counts of nucleated cells, estimated from reference gene primer amplification, were obtained. TCRdb's table, derived via immunoSEQ multiplex PCR, lists solely in-frame clones and lacks some. V, J and clone size are those of that table, while D and trimming were read from the DNA. This sample has tens of thousands of clones, with roughly 92% found just once. Sequenced input: peripheral blood. The rearrangement uses TRBV10-3 and TRBJ2-5, with D possibly being TRBD1 (5 bases). This receptor was identified in a man between 65 and 85 years old with active COVID-19. In DNA, the CDR3 is TGTGCCATCAGTGAAGGGGCAGAGACCCAGTACTTC. Its protein product is CAISEGAETQYF.